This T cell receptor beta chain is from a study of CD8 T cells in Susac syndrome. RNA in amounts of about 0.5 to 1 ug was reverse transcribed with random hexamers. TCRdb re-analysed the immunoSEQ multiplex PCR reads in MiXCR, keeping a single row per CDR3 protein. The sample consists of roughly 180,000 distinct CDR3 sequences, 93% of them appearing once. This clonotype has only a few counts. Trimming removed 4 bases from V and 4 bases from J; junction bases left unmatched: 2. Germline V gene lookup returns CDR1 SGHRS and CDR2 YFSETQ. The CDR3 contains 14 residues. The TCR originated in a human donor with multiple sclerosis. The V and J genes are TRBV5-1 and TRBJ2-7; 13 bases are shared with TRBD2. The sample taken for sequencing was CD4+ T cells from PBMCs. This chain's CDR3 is CASSQGLAGYEQYF. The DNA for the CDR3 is TGCGCCAGCAGCCAGGGACTAGCGGGATACGAGCAGTACTTC.